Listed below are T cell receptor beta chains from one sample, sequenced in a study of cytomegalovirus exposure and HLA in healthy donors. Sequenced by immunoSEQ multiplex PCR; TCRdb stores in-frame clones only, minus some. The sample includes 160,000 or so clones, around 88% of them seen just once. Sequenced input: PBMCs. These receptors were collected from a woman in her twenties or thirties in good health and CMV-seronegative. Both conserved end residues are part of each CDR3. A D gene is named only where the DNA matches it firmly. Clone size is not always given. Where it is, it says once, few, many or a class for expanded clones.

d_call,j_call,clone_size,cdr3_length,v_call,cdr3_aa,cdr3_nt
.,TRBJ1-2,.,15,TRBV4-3,CASSQVRGFSYGYTF,TGCGCCAGCAGCCAAGTGCGGGGTTTTAGCTATGGCTACACCTTC
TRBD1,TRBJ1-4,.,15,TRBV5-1,CASSSRQGTNEKLFF,TGCGCCAGCAGCTCAAGACAGGGAACTAATGAAAAACTGTTTTTT
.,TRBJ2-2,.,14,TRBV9,CASSVGQNTGELFF,TGTGCCAGCAGCGTAGGACAGAACACCGGGGAGCTGTTTTTT
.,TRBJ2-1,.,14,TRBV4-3,CASSQVELRREQFF,TGCGCCAGCAGCCAAGTGGAACTGAGGCGGGAGCAGTTCTTC
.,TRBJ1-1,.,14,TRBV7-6,CASSVGQKNTEAFF,TGTGCCAGCAGCGTTGGACAAAAGAACACTGAAGCTTTCTTT
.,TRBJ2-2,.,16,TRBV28,CASSSEAGTTTGELFF,TGTGCCAGCAGTTCCGAAGCGGGCACGACTACCGGGGAGCTGTTTTTT
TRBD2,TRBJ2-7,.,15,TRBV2,CASRDLGGNYYEQYF,TGTGCCAGCAGGGATCTGGGAGGGAATTACTACGAGCAGTACTTC
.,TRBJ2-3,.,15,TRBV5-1,CASTYRTPSTDTQYF,TGCGCCAGCACGTACAGGACACCTAGCACAGATACGCAGTATTTT
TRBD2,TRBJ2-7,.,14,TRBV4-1,CASSPGEGWYEQYF,TGCGCCAGCAGCCCCGGGGAGGGATGGTACGAGCAGTACTTC
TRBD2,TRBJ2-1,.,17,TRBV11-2,CASSSLTSGGIYNEQFF,TGTGCCAGCAGCTCGTTGACTAGCGGGGGGATCTACAATGAGCAGTTCTTC
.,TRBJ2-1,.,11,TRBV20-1,CSARQYNEQFF,TGCAGTGCCAGACAGTACAATGAGCAGTTCTTC
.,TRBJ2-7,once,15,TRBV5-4,CASSLVGVRSYEQYF,TGTGCCAGCAGCTTGGTAGGGGTCAGAAGCTACGAGCAGTACTTC
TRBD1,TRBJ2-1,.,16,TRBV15,CATSRGVGTADNEQFF,TGTGCCACCAGCAGGGGGGTCGGGACAGCGGACAATGAGCAGTTCTTC
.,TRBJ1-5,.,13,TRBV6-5,CATSEGGNQPQHF,TGTGCCACCTCAGAGGGTGGCAATCAGCCCCAGCATTTT
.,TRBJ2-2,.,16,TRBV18,CASSRTDTLSTGELFF,TGTGCCAGCTCCCGGACAGACACGCTGAGCACCGGGGAGCTGTTTTTT
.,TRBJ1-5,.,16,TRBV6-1,CASSEGGPGSNQPQHF,TGTGCCAGCAGTGAAGGGGGGCCAGGTAGCAATCAGCCCCAGCATTTT
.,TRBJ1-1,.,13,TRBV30,CAWSVQGNTEAFF,TGTGCCTGGAGTGTACAGGGGAACACTGAAGCTTTCTTT
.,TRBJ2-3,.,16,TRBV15,CATSYPAGATTDTQYF,TGTGCCACCAGCTACCCAGCAGGGGCTACAACAGATACGCAGTATTTT
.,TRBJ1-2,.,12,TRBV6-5,CASRGGIYGYTF,TGTGCCAGCAGGGGGGGGATCTATGGCTACACCTTC
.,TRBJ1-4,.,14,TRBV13,CASSQRRGNEKLFF,TGTGCCAGCAGCCAAAGGAGGGGAAATGAAAAACTGTTTTTT
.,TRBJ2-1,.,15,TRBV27,CASSLLGGIYNEQFF,TGTGCCAGCAGTCTACTAGGGGGTATCTACAATGAGCAGTTCTTC
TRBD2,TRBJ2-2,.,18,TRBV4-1,CASSQEVQGLADTGELFF,TGCGCCAGCAGCCAAGAGGTACAAGGACTAGCGGACACCGGGGAGCTGTTTTTT
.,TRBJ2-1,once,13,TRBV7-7,CASSPRSYNEQFF,TGTGCCAGCAGCCCGCGGTCCTACAATGAGCAGTTCTTC
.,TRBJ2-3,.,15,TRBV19,CASSPRGVLLDTQYF,TGTGCCAGTAGTCCTCGGGGAGTCCTGTTGGATACGCAGTATTTT
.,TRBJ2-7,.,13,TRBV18,CASSPQGTYEQYF,TGTGCCAGCTCACCTCAGGGAACCTACGAGCAGTACTTC
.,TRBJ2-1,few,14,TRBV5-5,CASSLDWSSNEQFF,TGTGCCAGCAGCTTGGACTGGAGCTCGAATGAGCAGTTCTTC
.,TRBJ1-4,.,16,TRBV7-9,CASSPIFGKEEEKLFF,TGTGCCAGCAGCCCGATATTCGGGAAGGAGGAAGAAAAACTGTTTTTT
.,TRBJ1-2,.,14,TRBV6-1,CASSEGPGYYGYTF,TGTGCCAGCAGTGAAGGCCCAGGGTACTATGGCTACACCTTC
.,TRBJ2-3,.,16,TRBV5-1,CASSKYSETSTDTQYF,TGCGCCAGCAGCAAATATAGCGAAACTAGCACAGATACGCAGTATTTT
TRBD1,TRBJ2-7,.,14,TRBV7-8,CASSTDGTGGEQYF,TGTGCCAGCAGTACAGACGGGACAGGAGGAGAGCAGTACTTC
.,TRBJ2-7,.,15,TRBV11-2,CASSLDPGGFYEQYF,TGTGCCAGCAGCTTAGATCCCGGTGGTTTCTACGAGCAGTACTTC
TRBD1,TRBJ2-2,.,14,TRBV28,CASIQGARTGELFF,TGTGCCAGCATACAGGGGGCTCGCACCGGGGAGCTGTTTTTT
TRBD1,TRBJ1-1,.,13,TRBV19,CASSMLGQAEAFF,TGTGCCAGTAGTATGCTGGGACAGGCGGAAGCTTTCTTT
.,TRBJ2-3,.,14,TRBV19,CASSIDSASGTQYF,TGTGCCAGTAGTATAGATTCGGCTAGTGGCACGCAGTATTTT
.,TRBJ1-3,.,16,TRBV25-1,CASSFGGRWSGNTIYF,TGTGCCAGCAGTTTCGGGGGGCGATGGTCTGGAAACACCATATATTTT
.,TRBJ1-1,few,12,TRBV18,CASSSMNTEAFF,TGTGCCAGCTCGTCTATGAACACTGAAGCTTTCTTT
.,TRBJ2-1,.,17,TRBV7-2,CASSLEVDWRSYNEQFF,TGTGCCAGCAGCTTAGAAGTGGACTGGCGCTCCTACAATGAGCAGTTCTTC
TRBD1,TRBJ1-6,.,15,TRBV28,CASGWDRGPSSPLHF,TGTGCCAGCGGATGGGACAGGGGGCCGAGTTCACCCCTCCACTTT
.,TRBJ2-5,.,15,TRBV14,CASSHPKSQEETQYF,TGTGCCAGCAGCCATCCTAAGTCCCAAGAAGAGACCCAGTACTTC
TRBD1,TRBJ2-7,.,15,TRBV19,CASRNRGQSSYEQYF,TGTGCCAGTAGGAATAGGGGACAGAGCTCCTACGAGCAGTACTTC
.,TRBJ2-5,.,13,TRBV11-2,CASSLGHQETQYF,TGTGCCAGCAGCCTGGGCCACCAAGAGACCCAGTACTTC
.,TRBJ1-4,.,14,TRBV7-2,CASSRGSLNEKLFF,TGTGCCAGCAGTCGGGGGAGTTTGAATGAAAAACTGTTTTTT
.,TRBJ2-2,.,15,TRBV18,CASSPPQTAGGELFF,TGTGCCAGCTCACCCCCACAGACAGCTGGCGGGGAGCTGTTTTTT
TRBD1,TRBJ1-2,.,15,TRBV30,CAWSRLTGGGYGYTF,TGTGCCTGGAGCAGACTGACAGGGGGCGGCTATGGCTACACCTTC
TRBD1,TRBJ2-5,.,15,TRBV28,CASSLLQGGQETQYF,TGTGCCAGCAGTTTATTACAGGGGGGACAAGAGACCCAGTACTTC
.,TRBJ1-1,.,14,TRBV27,CASSLVAGTNEAFF,TGTGCCAGCAGTTTAGTTGCTGGCACGAATGAAGCTTTCTTT
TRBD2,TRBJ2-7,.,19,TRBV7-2,CASSLGGLAGAMVPYEQYF,TGTGCCAGCAGCTTAGGAGGGCTAGCGGGGGCGATGGTACCCTACGAGCAGTACTTC
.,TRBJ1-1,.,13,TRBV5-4,CASSPRPDTEAFF,TGTGCCAGCAGCCCCCGCCCGGACACTGAAGCTTTCTTT
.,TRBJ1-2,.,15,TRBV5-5,CASNVVELAPHGYTF,TGTGCCAGCAACGTAGTGGAGTTGGCTCCGCATGGCTACACCTTC
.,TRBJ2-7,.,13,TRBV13,CASSFGQYYEQYF,TGTGCCAGCAGTTTTGGACAGTACTACGAGCAGTACTTC
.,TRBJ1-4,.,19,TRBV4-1,CASSQDRWQGGSVNEKLFF,TGCGCCAGCAGCCAAGATCGGTGGCAGGGAGGGAGCGTTAATGAAAAACTGTTTTTT
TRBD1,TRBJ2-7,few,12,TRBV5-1,CASSPDRGEQYF,TGCGCCAGCAGCCCGGACAGGGGAGAGCAGTACTTC
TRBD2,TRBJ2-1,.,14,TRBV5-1,CASSTGLENNEQFF,TGCGCCAGCAGCACAGGACTAGAGAACAATGAGCAGTTCTTC
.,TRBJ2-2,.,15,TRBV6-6,CASSYAGADTGELFF,TGTGCCAGCAGTTACGCAGGGGCGGACACCGGGGAGCTGTTTTTT
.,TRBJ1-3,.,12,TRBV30,CAWSINQGTIYF,TGTGCCTGGAGTATAAATCAGGGCACCATATATTTT
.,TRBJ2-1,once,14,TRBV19,CASSKRTVGDEQFF,TGTGCCAGTAGCAAGCGGACGGTTGGGGATGAGCAGTTCTTC
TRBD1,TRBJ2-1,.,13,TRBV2,CATLRGQDNEQFF,TGTGCCACCCTTCGGGGACAGGACAATGAGCAGTTCTTC
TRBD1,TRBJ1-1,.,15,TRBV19,CASIHMGGQRAEAFF,TGTGCCAGTATTCATATGGGGGGACAGAGGGCTGAAGCTTTCTTT